These 22 T cell receptor beta chains were sequenced from one sample in a study of blood T cells in healthy people across ages. Sample-barcoded 5' priming and a J-beta primer mix drove a second PCR of roughly 6 to 12 cycles. One entry per CDR3 protein, called by TCRdb with MiXCR from the 5' RACE reads. The sample gives 980,000 or so distinct CDR3 sequences, roughly 50% of which show up once; about an eighth is in the top ten. The material sequenced was blood. The receptors come from a man aged 25 to 45 in good health.

The chain carries TRBV6-1 and TRBJ2-1; 9 bases map to TRBD2. Losses at the gene ends were 10 bases for V and 6 bases for J; bases not matched to a gene: 10. This CDR3 region has 14 residues. Germline-derived CDR1 and CDR2 are MNHNS and SASEGT. Here the CDR3 reads CATGLAGFSNEQFF. For the CDR3, the DNA is TGTGCCACCGGTCTAGCGGGATTTTCCAATGAGCAGTTCTTC.

The CDR3 sequence: CSAPDKTYEQYF. The CDR3, as DNA: TGCAGTGCTCCCGACAAGACCTACGAGCAGTACTTC. The J gene is TRBJ2-7, the V gene TRBV20-1; D gene ambiguous. Trimming stripped 5 bases from V and 2 bases from J, with 10 bases between. Germline loops: CDR1 DFQATT, CDR2 SNEGSKA (reference sequence). This CDR3 region has 12 residues.

This clonotype was observed a handful of times. The V and J genes are TRBV14 and TRBJ2-7, with D possibly being TRBD1 or TRBD2 (5 bases each). The CDR3 is made up of 12 amino acids. V was cut by 0 bases and J by 10 bases, with 10 bases left in between. Germline CDR1 reads SGHDN; CDR2 reads FVKESK. DNA of the CDR3: TGTGCCAGCAGCCAAGATCTCGGGGCTCAGTACTTC. Translating gives CASSQDLGAQYF. Complete variable domain (other parts from reference TRBV14 and TRBJ2-7): EAGVTQFPSHSVIEKGQTVTLRCDPISGHDNLYWYRRVMGKEIKFLLHFVKESKQDESGMPNNRFLAERTGGTYSTLKVQPAELEDSGVYFCASSQDLGAQYFGPGTRLTVT.

The V call is TRBV7-2, the J call TRBJ2-1, with 9 bases lining up with TRBD1. The germline CDR1 and CDR2 sequences are SGHTA and FQGNSA. CDR3 length: 15 residues. Trimming removed 5 bases from V and 7 bases from J; junction bases left unmatched: 9. The chain's CDR3 is CASSRRDRDMNEQFF. The CDR3 DNA reads as TGTGCCAGCAGCCGCCGGGACAGGGACATGAATGAGCAGTTCTTC.

This sequence joins TRBV5-1 and TRBJ2-3; D may be TRBD2 (6 bases). Germline assignment: CDR1 SGHRS and CDR2 YFSETQ. The CDR3 totals 15 residues. Trimming removed 4 bases at V and 4 bases at J, with 16 bases between. This CDR3 is CASSRGNNLADTQYF. The DNA for the CDR3 is TGCGCCAGCAGCCGGGGGAACAATCTTGCAGATACGCAGTATTTT.

This sequence joins TRBV20-1 and TRBJ1-6, with 7 bases fitting TRBD1. Germline V lookup: CDR1 DFQATT, CDR2 SNEGSKA (reference sequence). The CDR3 runs 16 residues. Losses at the gene ends were 0 bases for V and 6 bases for J; bases not matched to a gene: 8. CDR3 DNA: TGCAGTGCTAGAGAGAACAGGGGAAGCTTTAATTCACCCCTCCACTTT. Its protein is CSARENRGSFNSPLHF.

In its sample, this clonotype was seen a few times. The rearrangement joins TRBV9 to TRBJ2-3, with D uncertain. CDR1 and CDR2 from the germline V gene are SGDLS and YYNGEE. The CDR3 sequence is 15 residues long. V was shortened by 0 bases and J by 6 bases, with 14 bases between the two germline ends. The CDR3 DNA sequence: TGTGCCAGCAGCGTAGACATAGGGTCGTCGGATACGCAGTATTTT. This gives the protein CASSVDIGSSDTQYF.

The chain uses TRBV7-7 and TRBJ2-7; weak D call: TRBD2 (6 bases). CDR3 size: 14 residues. Germline V CDR1 and CDR2: SSHAT, FNYEAQ (reference sequence). CDR3 sequence (DNA): TGTGTTAGCAGCCTAGAGGCTAGCGACCACGAGCAGTACTTC. Residues: CVSSLEASDHEQYF.

V and J are TRBV7-2 and TRBJ1-2, with D perhaps matching TRBD1 (5 bases). V was clipped by 4 bases and J by 2 bases, with 11 bases between them. This CDR3 comprises 14 residues. The germline CDR1 and CDR2 sequences are SGHTA and FQGNSA. The CDR3 protein is CASSSTRDNYGYTF. Here the CDR3 DNA reads TGTGCCAGCAGCTCGACCCGGGACAACTATGGCTACACCTTC.

This sequence joins TRBV7-2 and TRBJ2-7; D is undetermined. The CDR3 covers 14 residues. Germline CDR1 is SGHTA and CDR2 is FQGNSA. The V and J ends lost 1 base and 3 bases respectively, with 10 bases between them. The CDR3 DNA reads TGTGCCAGCAGCTTAGAAGTTACCTACTACGAGCAGTACTTC. This encodes CASSLEVTYYEQYF.

Here the CDR3 DNA reads TGCAGTGCCAACTCCCGACGAGGGAGCTCCTACAATGAGCAGTTCTTC. It encodes CSANSRRGSSYNEQFF. The chain employs TRBV20-1 and TRBJ2-1; tentatively, D is TRBD2 (5 bases). Trimming took off 6 bases at V and 0 bases at J, with 18 bases between the two ends. This CDR3 contains 16 residues. CDR1 is DFQATT, CDR2 SNEGSKA, per germline (reference sequence).

This clonotype was counted only a few times. The chain uses TRBV7-9 and TRBJ2-2, with D possibly TRBD1 on 6 matching bases. V was cut by 3 bases and J by 6 bases, with 14 bases left in between. This CDR3 spans 15 amino acids. Germline values: CDR1 SEHNR, CDR2 FQNEAQ (reference sequence). The CDR3 spells CASSFRQGMAGELFF. The CDR3 DNA reads as TGTGCCAGCAGCTTCAGGCAGGGGATGGCCGGGGAGCTGTTTTTT.

The table lists this clonotype with a count of one. V is TRBV29-1 and J is TRBJ2-1; maybe TRBD2 (5 bases). V was cut by 4 bases and J by 1 base, with 11 bases left in between. This CDR3 region has 14 residues. Germline assignment: CDR1 SQVTM and CDR2 ANQGSEA. For the CDR3, the DNA is TGCAGCGTTGTGGCGGGTATTTCCTACAATGAGCAGTTCTTC. Protein sequence: CSVVAGISYNEQFF.

The CDR3: CASSLSFVEDQPQHF. CDR3 DNA sequence: TGTGCCAGCAGTTTAAGTTTCGTGGAAGATCAGCCCCAGCATTTT. The rearrangement uses TRBV28 and TRBJ1-5; the D is unclear. Trimming removed 2 bases at V and 5 bases at J, with 13 bases between. The germline gives CDR1 MDHEN, CDR2 SYDVKM. The CDR3 consists of 15 residues.

The chain carries TRBV7-2 and TRBJ2-1, with a weak D call TRBD1 (5 bases). This CDR3 is built from 14 residues. V was cut by 2 bases and J by 5 bases, with 10 bases left in between. The germline V gene encodes CDR1 SGHTA and CDR2 FQGNSA. The CDR3 is CASSLLGRDNEQFF. CDR3 nucleotides: TGTGCCAGCAGCTTATTAGGCAGGGACAATGAGCAGTTCTTC.

V is TRBV12-3 or TRBV12-4 and J is TRBJ1-1; D unresolved. Deletions cut 0 bases from V and 3 bases from J, with 5 bases between. The CDR3 is made up of 13 amino acids. The CDR3 region has the DNA TGTGCCAGCAGTTTAGCAGGGTACACTGAAGCTTTCTTT. This codes for CASSLAGYTEAFF.

The chain has TRBV6-2 or TRBV6-3 and TRBJ1-1, with a possible D match to TRBD1 (6 bases). V dropped 2 bases and J dropped 1 base, with 26 bases sitting between them. Germline values: CDR1 MNHEY, CDR2 SVGEGT. CDR3 length equals 20 residues. CDR3 in amino acids: CASSYNLDGGGEYWNTEAFF. CDR3 DNA sequence: TGTGCCAGCAGTTACAACCTGGATGGGGGGGGCGAATACTGGAACACTGAAGCTTTCTTT.

This sequence joins TRBV6-2 or TRBV6-3 and TRBJ2-1; TRBD2 matches 9 bases. Matching the DNA end better, TRBJ2-7 makes the J call doubtful. CDR3 length: 15 amino acids. CDR1 is MNHEY and CDR2 is SVGEGT in the germline V gene. CDR3 sequence: CASSLKRGAYNEQYF. The CDR3, as DNA: TGTGCCAGCAGCCTCAAGCGGGGGGCCTACAATGAGCAGTACTTC.

The chain joins TRBV27 to TRBJ2-7; 9 bases are shared with TRBD2. CDR1 MNHEY and CDR2 SMNVEV come from the germline V gene (reference sequence). Unmatched junction bases numbered 8, after V lost 5 bases and J lost 0 bases. The CDR3 runs 16 residues. CDR3 coding DNA: TGTGCCAGCAGTGCCCCCAGGCGGGGGGGCTCCTACGAGCAGTACTTC. Protein sequence: CASSAPRRGGSYEQYF.

The V gene is TRBV28, the J gene TRBJ1-2, with D unresolved. The CDR3 contains 12 residues. Germline-derived CDR1 and CDR2 are MDHEN and SYDVKM. V was pared by 2 bases and J by 5 bases, with 6 bases between. CDR3 residues: CASSLQAYGYTF. The DNA for the CDR3 is TGTGCCAGCAGTTTACAAGCATATGGCTACACCTTC.

V gene TRBV15 combines with J gene TRBJ1-6; D might be TRBD1 (5 bases). CDR1 and CDR2 from the germline V gene are LNHNV and YYDKDF (reference sequence). CDR3 length: 18 amino acids. The V end lost 0 bases, the J end lost 8 bases, and 20 bases lay between the germline ends. CDR3 nucleotide sequence: TGTGCCACCAGCAGAGAAACTTTTGGTGGGGGAAGCGATTCACCCCTCCACTTT. This gives the protein CATSRETFGGGSDSPLHF.

On this clonotype itself: The junction departs from the called germline gene at one end, perhaps through a read error. The rearrangement links TRBV4-1 to TRBJ1-1; D may be TRBD1 (6 bases). Germline V gene sequence: CDR1 MGHRA, CDR2 YSYEKL. The CDR3 extends over 14 amino acids. DNA of the CDR3: TGCGCCAGCAGCCACCCGGACAGAAACACTGGAGCTTTCTTT. Its translation is CASSHPDRNTGAFF.